What follows describes a single TCR beta chain. The antigen is not known. Each CDR3 protein gets one entry after TCRdb re-called the reads with MiXCR. The repertoire consists of roughly 860,000 distinct CDR3 sequences, with 32% occurring once and the leading ten covering 9.5% to 15%. The data were obtained in a study of T cell repertoires in cytomegalovirus infection. Background on the study: Recently identified HLA-C-restricted CMV epitopes and well-studied HLA-B-restricted CMV epitopes were used by the study. Both a matching HLA type and CMV infection were indicated by public TCR beta signatures.

The germline V gene has CDR1 DFQATT and CDR2 SNEGSKA (reference sequence). There are 11 residues in the CDR3. The V end was cut by 6 bases, the J end by 6 bases, with 10 bases between. General study results and limits: Within the response measured ex vivo, HLA-C-restricted CMV-specific TCR beta clonotypes were dominant. Public TCR beta family frequency separated CMV-and-HLA carriers, including in an independent cohort.

This clonotype originated in a human donor in good health (CMV status not recorded). Some clones in this sample may be carry-over from other donors' samples. This chain joins TRBV20-1 and TRBJ2-3; D is ambiguous. Sample: cultured CD8+ T cells from PBMCs, taken from culture after CMV antigen stimulation. Here the CDR3 DNA reads TGCAGTGCGCCCCACCTGGATACGCAGTATTTT. Translated, it gives CSAPHLDTQYF.